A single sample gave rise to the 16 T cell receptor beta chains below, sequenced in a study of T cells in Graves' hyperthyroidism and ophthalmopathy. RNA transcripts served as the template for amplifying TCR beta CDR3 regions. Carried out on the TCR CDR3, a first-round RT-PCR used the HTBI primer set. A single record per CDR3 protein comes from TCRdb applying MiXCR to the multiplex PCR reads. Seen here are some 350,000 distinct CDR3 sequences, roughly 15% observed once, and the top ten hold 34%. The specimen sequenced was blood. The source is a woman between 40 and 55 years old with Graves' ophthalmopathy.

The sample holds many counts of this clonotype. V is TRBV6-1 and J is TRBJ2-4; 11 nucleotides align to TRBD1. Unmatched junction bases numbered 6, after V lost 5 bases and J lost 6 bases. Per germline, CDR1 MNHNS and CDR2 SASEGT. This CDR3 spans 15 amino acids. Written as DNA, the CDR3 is TGTGCCAGCAGTACCGGGACAGGGGGTTCAAACATTCAGTACTTC. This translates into CASSTGTGGSNIQYF.

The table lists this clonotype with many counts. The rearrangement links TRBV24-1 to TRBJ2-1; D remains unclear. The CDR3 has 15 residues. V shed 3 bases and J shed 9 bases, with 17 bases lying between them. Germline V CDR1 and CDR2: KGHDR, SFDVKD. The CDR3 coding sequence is TGTGCCACCAGTGATCCACGGAGAGTTTCTGGTGAGCAGTTCTTC. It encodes CATSDPRRVSGEQFF.

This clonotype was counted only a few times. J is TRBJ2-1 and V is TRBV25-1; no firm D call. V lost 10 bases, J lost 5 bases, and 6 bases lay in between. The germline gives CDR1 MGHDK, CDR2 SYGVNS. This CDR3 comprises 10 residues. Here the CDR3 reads CATGHNEQFF. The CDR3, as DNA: TGTGCCACCGGACACAATGAGCAGTTCTTC.

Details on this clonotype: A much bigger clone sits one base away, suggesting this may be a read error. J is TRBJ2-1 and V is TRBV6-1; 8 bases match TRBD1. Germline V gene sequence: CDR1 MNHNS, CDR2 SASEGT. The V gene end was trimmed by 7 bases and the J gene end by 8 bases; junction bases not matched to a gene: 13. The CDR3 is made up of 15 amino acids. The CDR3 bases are TGTGCCAGCAACGGACAGGGTGCCGTGCGTGATGAGCAGTTCTTC. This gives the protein CASNGQGAVRDEQFF.

CDR3 DNA: TGTGCCAGCCTGGAGGGACAGGGGGCAGGTAGCAATCAGCCCCAGCATTTT. Translation gives CASLEGQGAGSNQPQHF. This sequence joins TRBV6-2 or TRBV6-3 and TRBJ1-5, with 12 bases aligning to TRBD1. With V trimmed by 8 bases and J by 0 bases, 8 bases remained unmatched. Germline-derived CDR1 and CDR2 are MNHEY and SVGEGT. The CDR3 extends over 17 amino acids.

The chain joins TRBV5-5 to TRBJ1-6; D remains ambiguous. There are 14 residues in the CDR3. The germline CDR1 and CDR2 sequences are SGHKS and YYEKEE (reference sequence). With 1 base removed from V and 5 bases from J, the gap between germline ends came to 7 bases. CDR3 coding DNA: TGTGCCAGCAGCTTGAGGGAAGATAATTCACCCCTCCACTTT. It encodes CASSLREDNSPLHF.

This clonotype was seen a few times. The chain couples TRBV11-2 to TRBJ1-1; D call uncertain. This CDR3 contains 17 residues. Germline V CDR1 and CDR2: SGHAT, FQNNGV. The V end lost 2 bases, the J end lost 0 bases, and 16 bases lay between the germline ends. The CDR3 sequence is CASSLLAIAGMNTEAFF. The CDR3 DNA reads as TGTGCCAGCAGCTTACTGGCGATCGCGGGCATGAACACTGAAGCTTTCTTT. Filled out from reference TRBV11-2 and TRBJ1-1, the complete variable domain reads EAGVAQSPRYKIIEKRQSVAFWCNPISGHATLYWYQQILGQGPKLLIQFQNNGVVDDSQLPKDRFSAERLKGVDSTLKIQPAKLEDSAVYLCASSLLAIAGMNTEAFFGQGTRLTVV.

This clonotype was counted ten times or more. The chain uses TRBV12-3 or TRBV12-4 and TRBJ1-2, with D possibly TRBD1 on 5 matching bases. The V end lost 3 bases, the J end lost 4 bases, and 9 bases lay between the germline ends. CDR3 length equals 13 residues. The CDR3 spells CASSFGTGYGYTF. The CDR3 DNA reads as TGTGCCAGCAGTTTTGGGACCGGCTATGGCTACACCTTC.

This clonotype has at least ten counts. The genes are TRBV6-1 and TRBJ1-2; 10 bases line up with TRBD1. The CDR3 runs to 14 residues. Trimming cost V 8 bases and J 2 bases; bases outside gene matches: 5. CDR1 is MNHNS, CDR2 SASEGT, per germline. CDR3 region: CASGTGVWNYGYTF. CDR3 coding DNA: TGTGCCAGCGGGACAGGGGTGTGGAACTATGGCTACACCTTC.

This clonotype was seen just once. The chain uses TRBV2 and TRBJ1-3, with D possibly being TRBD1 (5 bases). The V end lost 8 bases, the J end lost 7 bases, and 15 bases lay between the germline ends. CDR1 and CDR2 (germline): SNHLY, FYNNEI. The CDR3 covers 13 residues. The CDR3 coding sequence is TGTGCCAGCTTCCCTGGAGAGGGGAACACCATATATTTT. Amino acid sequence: CASFPGEGNTIYF.

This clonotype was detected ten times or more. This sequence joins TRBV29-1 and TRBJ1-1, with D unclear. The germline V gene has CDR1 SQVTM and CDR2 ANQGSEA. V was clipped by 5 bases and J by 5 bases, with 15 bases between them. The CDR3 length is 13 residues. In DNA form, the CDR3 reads TGCAGCGTTAGGAAGGATGCGGGGACTGAAGCTTTCTTT. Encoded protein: CSVRKDAGTEAFF.

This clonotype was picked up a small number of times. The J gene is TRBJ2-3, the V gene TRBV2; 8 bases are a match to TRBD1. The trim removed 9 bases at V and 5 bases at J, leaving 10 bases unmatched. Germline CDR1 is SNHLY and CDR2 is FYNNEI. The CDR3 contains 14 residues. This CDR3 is CARRFQGAKDTQYF. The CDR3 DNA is TGTGCCAGGAGATTCCAGGGGGCCAAAGATACGCAGTATTTT.

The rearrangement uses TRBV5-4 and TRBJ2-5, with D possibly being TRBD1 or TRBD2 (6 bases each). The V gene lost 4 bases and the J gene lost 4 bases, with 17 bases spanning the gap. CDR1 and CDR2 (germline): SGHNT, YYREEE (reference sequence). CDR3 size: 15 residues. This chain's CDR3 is CASSPSRGVVETQYF. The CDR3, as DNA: TGTGCCAGCAGCCCTTCGAGGGGGGTTGTAGAGACCCAGTACTTC.

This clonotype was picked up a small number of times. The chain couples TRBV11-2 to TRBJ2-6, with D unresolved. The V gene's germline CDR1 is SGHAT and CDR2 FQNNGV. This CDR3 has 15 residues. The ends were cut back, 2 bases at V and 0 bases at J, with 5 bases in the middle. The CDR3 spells CASSLRSSGANVLTF. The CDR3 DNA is TGTGCCAGCAGCTTAAGGTCCTCTGGGGCCAACGTCCTGACTTTC.

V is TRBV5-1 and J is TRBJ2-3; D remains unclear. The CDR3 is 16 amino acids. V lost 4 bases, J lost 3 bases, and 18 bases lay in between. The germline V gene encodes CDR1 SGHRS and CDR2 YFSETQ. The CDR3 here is CASSPGLRVLTDTQYF. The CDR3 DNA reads TGCGCCAGCAGCCCTGGCTTAAGAGTGTTGACAGATACGCAGTATTTT.

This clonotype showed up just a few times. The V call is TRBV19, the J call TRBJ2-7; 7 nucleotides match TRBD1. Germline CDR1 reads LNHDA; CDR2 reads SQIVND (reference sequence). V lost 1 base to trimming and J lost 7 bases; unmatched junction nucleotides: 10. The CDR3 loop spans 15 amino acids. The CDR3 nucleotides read TGTGCCAGTAGTATAGGTTGGACAGGATTCTCGGAGCAGTACTTC. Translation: CASSIGWTGFSEQYF.